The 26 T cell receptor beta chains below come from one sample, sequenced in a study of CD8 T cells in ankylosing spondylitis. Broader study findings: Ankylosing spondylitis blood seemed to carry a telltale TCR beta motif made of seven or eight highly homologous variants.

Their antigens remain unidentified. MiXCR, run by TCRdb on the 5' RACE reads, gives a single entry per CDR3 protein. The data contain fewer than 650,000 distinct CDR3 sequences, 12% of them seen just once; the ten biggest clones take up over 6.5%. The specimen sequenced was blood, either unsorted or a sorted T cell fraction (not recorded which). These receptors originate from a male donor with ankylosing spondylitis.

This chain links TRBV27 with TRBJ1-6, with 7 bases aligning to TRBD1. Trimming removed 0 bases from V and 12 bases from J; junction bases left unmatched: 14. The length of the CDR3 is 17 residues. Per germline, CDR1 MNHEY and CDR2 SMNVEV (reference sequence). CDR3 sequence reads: CASSLSYRWQGGRPLHF. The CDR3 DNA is TGTGCCAGCAGTTTATCATACCGTTGGCAGGGGGGTAGACCCCTCCACTTT.

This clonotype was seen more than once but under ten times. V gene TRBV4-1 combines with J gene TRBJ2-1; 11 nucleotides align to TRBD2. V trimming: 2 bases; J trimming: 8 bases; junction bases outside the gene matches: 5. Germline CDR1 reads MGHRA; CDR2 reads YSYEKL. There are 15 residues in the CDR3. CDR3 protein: CASSQPGLAVDEQFF. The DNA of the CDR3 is TGCGCCAGCAGCCAACCGGGACTAGCGGTCGATGAGCAGTTCTTC.

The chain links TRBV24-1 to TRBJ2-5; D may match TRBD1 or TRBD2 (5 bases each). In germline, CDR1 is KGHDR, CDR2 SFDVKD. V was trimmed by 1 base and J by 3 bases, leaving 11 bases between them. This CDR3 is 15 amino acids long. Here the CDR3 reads CATSDLTGTEETQYF. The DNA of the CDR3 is TGTGCCACCAGTGATTTAACCGGGACGGAAGAGACCCAGTACTTC.

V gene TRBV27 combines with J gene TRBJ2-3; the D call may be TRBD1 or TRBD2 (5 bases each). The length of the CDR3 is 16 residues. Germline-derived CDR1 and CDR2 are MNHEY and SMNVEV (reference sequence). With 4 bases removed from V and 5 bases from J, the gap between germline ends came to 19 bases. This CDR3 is CASSYNRDPARDTQYF. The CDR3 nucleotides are TGTGCCAGCAGTTACAACCGGGACCCAGCCCGAGATACGCAGTATTTT.

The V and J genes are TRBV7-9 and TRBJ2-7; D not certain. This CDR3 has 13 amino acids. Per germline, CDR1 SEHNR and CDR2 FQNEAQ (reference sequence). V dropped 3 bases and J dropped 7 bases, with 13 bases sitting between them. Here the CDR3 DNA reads TGTGCCAGCAGCTTTCGAGCCCAAAGGGAGCAGTACTTC. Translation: CASSFRAQREQYF.

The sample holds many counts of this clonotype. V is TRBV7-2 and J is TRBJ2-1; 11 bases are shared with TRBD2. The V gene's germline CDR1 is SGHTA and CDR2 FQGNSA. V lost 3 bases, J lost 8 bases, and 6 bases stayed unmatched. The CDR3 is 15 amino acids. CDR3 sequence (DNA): TGTGCCAGCAGCTTCTTAGCGGGAGGGCGAGATGAGCAGTTCTTC. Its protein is CASSFLAGGRDEQFF.

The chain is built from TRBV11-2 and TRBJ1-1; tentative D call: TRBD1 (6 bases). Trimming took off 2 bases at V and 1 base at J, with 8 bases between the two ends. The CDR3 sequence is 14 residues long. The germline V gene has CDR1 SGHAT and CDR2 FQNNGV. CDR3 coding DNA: TGTGCCAGCAGCTTAATGGGGGCGAACACTGAAGCTTTCTTT. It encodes CASSLMGANTEAFF. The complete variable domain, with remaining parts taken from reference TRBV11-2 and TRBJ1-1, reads EAGVAQSPRYKIIEKRQSVAFWCNPISGHATLYWYQQILGQGPKLLIQFQNNGVVDDSQLPKDRFSAERLKGVDSTLKIQPAKLEDSAVYLCASSLMGANTEAFFGQGTRLTVV.

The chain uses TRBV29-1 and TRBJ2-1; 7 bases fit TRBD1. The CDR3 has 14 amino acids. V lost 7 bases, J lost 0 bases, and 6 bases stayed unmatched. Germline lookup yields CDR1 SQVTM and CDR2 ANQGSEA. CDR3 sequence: CSGTWDSSYNEQFF. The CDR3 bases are TGCAGCGGAACATGGGACAGCTCCTACAATGAGCAGTTCTTC.

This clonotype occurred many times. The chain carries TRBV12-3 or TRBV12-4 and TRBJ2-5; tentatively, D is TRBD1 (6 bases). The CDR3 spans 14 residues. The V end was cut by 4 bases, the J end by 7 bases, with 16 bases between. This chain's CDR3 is CASSYGQTRGTQYF. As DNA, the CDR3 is TGTGCCAGCAGTTACGGACAGACGAGGGGGACCCAGTACTTC.

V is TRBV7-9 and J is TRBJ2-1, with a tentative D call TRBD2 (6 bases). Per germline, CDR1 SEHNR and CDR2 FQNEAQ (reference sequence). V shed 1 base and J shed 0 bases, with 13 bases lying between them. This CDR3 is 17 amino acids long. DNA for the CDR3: TGTGCCAGCAGCTTAGGGGTAGCGGTAAGCTCCTACAATGAGCAGTTCTTC. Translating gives CASSLGVAVSSYNEQFF.

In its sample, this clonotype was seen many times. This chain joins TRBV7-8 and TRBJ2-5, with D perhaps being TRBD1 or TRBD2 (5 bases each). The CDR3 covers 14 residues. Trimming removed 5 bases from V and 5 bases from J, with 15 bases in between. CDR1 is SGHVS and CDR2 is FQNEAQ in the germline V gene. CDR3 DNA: TGTGCCAGCAGCCTAGGGACGAGAGGGGAGACCCAGTACTTC. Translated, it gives CASSLGTRGETQYF.

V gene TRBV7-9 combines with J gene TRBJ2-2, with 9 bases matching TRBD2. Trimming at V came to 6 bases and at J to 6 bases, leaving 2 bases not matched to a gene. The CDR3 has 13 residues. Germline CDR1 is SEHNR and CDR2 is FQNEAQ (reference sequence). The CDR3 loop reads CASRTSGSGELFF. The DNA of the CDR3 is TGTGCCAGCAGGACTAGCGGTTCCGGGGAGCTGTTTTTT.

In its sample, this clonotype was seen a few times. The CDR3 loop is CASSPPSLNTGELFF. The CDR3 DNA follows: TGTGCCAGCTCACCTCCGTCGCTTAACACCGGGGAGCTGTTTTTT. The V gene is TRBV18, the J gene TRBJ2-2; no clear D. This CDR3 comprises 15 residues. Trimming took off 3 bases at V and 2 bases at J, with 10 bases between the two ends. The germline CDR1 and CDR2 sequences are KGHSH and LQKENI.

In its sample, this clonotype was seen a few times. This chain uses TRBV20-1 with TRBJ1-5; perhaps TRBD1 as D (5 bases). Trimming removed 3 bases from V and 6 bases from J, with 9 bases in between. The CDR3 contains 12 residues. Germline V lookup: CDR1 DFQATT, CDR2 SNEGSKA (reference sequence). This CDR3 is CSASIGGQPQHF. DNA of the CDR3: TGCAGTGCTAGTATCGGGGGTCAGCCCCAGCATTTT.

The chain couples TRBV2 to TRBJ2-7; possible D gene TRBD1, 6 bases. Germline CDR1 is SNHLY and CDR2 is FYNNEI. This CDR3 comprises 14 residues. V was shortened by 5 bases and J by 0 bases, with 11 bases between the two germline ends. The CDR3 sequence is CASSRGRGSYEQYV. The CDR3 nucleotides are TGTGCCAGCAGTCGCGGCAGGGGCTCCTACGAGCAGTACGTC.

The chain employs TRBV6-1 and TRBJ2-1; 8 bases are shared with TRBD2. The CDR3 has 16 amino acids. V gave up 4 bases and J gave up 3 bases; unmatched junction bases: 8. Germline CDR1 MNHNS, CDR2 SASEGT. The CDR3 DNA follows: TGTGCCAGCAGTGCCCTTACTAGCGGAGGCTACAATGAGCAGTTCTTC. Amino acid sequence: CASSALTSGGYNEQFF.

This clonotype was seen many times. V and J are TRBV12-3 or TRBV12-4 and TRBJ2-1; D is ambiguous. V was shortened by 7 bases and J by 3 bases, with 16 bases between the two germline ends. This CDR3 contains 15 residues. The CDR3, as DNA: TGTGCCAGCACCCCGAGTCCGGAGCTCTACAATGAGCAGTTCTTC. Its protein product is CASTPSPELYNEQFF.

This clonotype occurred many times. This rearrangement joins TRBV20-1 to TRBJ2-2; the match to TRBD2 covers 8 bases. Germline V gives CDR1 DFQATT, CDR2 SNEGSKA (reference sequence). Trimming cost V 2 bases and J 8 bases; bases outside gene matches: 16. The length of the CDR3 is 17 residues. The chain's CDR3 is CSARTPLPSGSRGELFF. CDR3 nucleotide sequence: TGCAGTGCTAGAACCCCGCTCCCTAGCGGGTCTCGGGGGGAGCTGTTTTTT.

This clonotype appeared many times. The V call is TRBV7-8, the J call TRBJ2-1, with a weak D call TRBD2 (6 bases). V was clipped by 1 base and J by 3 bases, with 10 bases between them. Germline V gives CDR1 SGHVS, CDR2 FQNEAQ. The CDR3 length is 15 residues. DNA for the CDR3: TGTGCCAGCAGCTTAGTTAGCGGCGGCTACAATGAGCAGTTCTTC. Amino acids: CASSLVSGGYNEQFF.

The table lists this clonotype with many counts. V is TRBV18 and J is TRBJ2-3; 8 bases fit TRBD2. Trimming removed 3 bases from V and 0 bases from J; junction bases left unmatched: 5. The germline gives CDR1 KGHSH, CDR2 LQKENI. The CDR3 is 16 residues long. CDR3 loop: CASSPLSGTSTDTQYF. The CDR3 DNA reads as TGTGCCAGCTCACCGCTTAGCGGGACTAGCACAGATACGCAGTATTTT.

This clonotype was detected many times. The CDR3 bases are TGCGCCAGCAGCTTTCAGGGGGGGATCTATGGCTACACCTTC. It is translated as CASSFQGGIYGYTF. V usage is TRBV5-1 and J usage is TRBJ1-2; 7 positions agree with TRBD1. The CDR3 has 14 amino acids. Losses at the gene ends were 2 bases for V and 4 bases for J; bases not matched to a gene: 5. The V gene's germline CDR1 is SGHRS and CDR2 YFSETQ.

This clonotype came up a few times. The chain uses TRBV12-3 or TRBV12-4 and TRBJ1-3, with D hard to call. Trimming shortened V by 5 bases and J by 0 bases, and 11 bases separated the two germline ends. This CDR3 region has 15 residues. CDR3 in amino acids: CASSPGSHSGNTIYF. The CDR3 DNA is TGTGCCAGCAGTCCGGGGTCTCACTCTGGAAACACCATATATTTT.

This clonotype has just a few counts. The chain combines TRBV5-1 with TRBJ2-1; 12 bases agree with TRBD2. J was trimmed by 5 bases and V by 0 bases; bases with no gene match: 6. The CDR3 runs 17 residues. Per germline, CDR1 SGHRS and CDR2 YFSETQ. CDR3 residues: CASSLGLAGDGHNEQFF. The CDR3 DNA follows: TGCGCCAGCAGCTTGGGACTAGCGGGAGATGGACACAATGAGCAGTTCTTC.

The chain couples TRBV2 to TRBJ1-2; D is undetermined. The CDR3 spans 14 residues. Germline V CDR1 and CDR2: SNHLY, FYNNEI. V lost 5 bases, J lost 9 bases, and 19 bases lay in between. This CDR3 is CASSPTASSISYTF. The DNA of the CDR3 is TGTGCCAGCAGTCCGACGGCAAGTTCTATCAGCTACACCTTC.

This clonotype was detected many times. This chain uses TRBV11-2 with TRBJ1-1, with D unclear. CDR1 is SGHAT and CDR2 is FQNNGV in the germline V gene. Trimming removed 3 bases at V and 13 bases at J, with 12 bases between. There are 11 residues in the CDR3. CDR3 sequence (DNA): TGTGCCAGCAGCTTGGAACCGAAGCTTTTCTTT. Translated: CASSLEPKLFF. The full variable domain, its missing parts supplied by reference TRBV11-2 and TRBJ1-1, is EAGVAQSPRYKIIEKRQSVAFWCNPISGHATLYWYQQILGQGPKLLIQFQNNGVVDDSQLPKDRFSAERLKGVDSTLKIQPAKLEDSAVYLCASSLEPKLFFGQGTRLTVV.

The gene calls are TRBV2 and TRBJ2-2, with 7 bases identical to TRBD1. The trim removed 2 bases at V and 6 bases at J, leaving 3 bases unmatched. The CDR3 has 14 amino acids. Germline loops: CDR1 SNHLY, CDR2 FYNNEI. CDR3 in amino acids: CASSERQGPGELFF. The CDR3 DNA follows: TGTGCCAGCAGTGAACGACAGGGACCCGGGGAGCTGTTTTTT.